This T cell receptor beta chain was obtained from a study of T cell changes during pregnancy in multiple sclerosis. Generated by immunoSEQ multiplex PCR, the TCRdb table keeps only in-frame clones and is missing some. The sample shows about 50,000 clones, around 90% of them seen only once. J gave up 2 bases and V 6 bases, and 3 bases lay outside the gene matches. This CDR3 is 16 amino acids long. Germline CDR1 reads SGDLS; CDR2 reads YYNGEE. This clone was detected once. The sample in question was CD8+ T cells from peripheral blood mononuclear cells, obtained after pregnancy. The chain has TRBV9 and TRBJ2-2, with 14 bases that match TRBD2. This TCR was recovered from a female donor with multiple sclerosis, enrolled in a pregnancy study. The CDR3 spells CASTGLAGGNTGELFF. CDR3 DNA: TGTGCCAGCACCGGACTAGCGGGGGGTAACACCGGGGAGCTGTTTTTT.